Shown below are 20 T cell receptor beta chains from a single sample sequenced in a study of radiotherapy plus CTLA-4 blockade in lung cancer (dated by TCRdb to between 2017 and 2018). Library preparation was by the immunoSEQ multiplex PCR assay. TCRdb provides this immuneACCESS table in a form limited to in-frame rearrangements. Some clones are lacking; in checked studies, under half of them reflect an unresolved V gene, and why the rest are absent is not known. The sample table lists 70,000 to 90,000 clones, around 81% of them with a count of one. The ten largest clones take up roughly 22% of the sample. The material sequenced was peripheral blood, taken from a patient treated with radiotherapy plus ipilimumab. These receptors came from a human donor with non-small cell lung cancer whose response to radiotherapy plus ipilimumab could not be evaluated. Some clones in this sample may be carry-over from other donors' samples.

The rearrangement joins TRBV28 to TRBJ2-7; 8 bases agree with TRBD1. The CDR3 spans 14 residues. In germline, CDR1 is MDHEN, CDR2 SYDVKM. With 3 bases clipped from V and 3 bases from J, the junction kept 4 bases outside the gene matches. The CDR3 nucleotides read TGTGCCAGCAGTTTCCCCGACAGGGGCTACGAGCAGTACTTC. This translates into CASSFPDRGYEQYF. Variable domain in full (rest from reference TRBV28 and TRBJ2-7): DVKVTQSSRYLVKRTGEKVFLECVQDMDHENMFWYRQDPGLGLRLIYFSYDVKMKEKGDIPEGYSVSREKKERFSLILESASTNQTSMYLCASSFPDRGYEQYFGPGTRLTVT.

V is TRBV18 and J is TRBJ1-3; TRBD1 is a possible D gene (5 bases). Germline CDR1 and CDR2: KGHSH and LQKENI. This CDR3 comprises 15 residues. V gave up 3 bases and J gave up 0 bases, with 9 bases separating them. The CDR3 is CASSPTEPSGNTIYF. DNA of the CDR3: TGTGCCAGCTCACCGACAGAGCCCTCTGGAAACACCATATATTTT.

V and J are TRBV6-1 and TRBJ2-1, with D possibly TRBD1 on 5 matching bases. V was pared by 4 bases and J by 9 bases, with 10 bases between. Germline V gene data show CDR1 as MNHNS and CDR2 as SASEGT. CDR3 size: 12 residues. CDR3 nucleotide sequence: TGTGCCAGCAGTGTAGGGGAAGCTGAGCAGTTCTTC. Residues: CASSVGEAEQFF.

In this sample, this clone turned up once. The chain uses TRBV5-1 and TRBJ2-1, with D hard to call. This CDR3 spans 13 amino acids. Germline CDR1 is SGHRS and CDR2 is YFSETQ. Trimming left V 0 bases short and J 6 bases short, with 7 bases between. CDR3 protein: CASSLDVANEQFF. DNA for the CDR3: TGCGCCAGCAGCTTGGACGTGGCCAATGAGCAGTTCTTC.

The rearrangement joins TRBV2 to TRBJ1-1; D gene unclear. CDR3 size: 12 residues. Germline CDR1 is SNHLY and CDR2 is FYNNEI. The V end lost 1 base, the J end lost 6 bases, and 6 bases lay between the germline ends. Here the CDR3 reads CASSEDRAEAFF. The CDR3 DNA is TGTGCCAGCAGTGAAGATCGAGCTGAAGCTTTCTTT. Complete variable domain (other parts from reference TRBV2 and TRBJ1-1): EPEVTQTPSHQVTQMGQEVILRCVPISNHLYFYWYRQILGQKVEFLVSFYNNEISEKSEIFDDQFSVERPDGSNFTLKIRSTKLEDSAMYFCASSEDRAEAFFGQGTRLTVV.

The rearrangement uses TRBV2 and TRBJ2-7, with 8 nucleotides matching TRBD1. The CDR3 consists of 14 residues. CDR1 and CDR2 (germline): SNHLY, FYNNEI. Trimming took 5 bases from V and 3 from J; bases not matched to a gene: 6. The CDR3 region is CASSRDRSLYEQYF. For the CDR3, the DNA is TGTGCCAGCAGTCGGGACAGGAGCCTCTACGAGCAGTACTTC.

The chain uses TRBV12-1 and TRBJ2-2; the listed D gene, TRBD2, was not tested against the DNA. TRBV12-1 is termed a pseudogene. The CDR3 runs 14 residues. CDR3 region: CASSFDRGSGELFF. The CDR3 coding sequence is TGTGCCAGCAGCTTTGACCGGGGGTCCGGGGAGCTGTTTTTT.

The chain uses TRBV25-1 and TRBJ2-7; possible D gene TRBD1, 6 bases. Germline V lookup: CDR1 MGHDK, CDR2 SYGVNS. Trimming pared 5 bases from V and 5 bases from J, leaving 10 bases between. CDR3 size: 12 residues. In DNA, the CDR3 is TGTGCCAGCAGTCGACAGGACCACGAGCAGTACTTC. Its protein product is CASSRQDHEQYF.

The chain couples TRBV2 to TRBJ2-2, with 8 bases that match TRBD1. The CDR3 runs to 14 residues. Unmatched junction bases numbered 6, after V lost 6 bases and J lost 6 bases. In germline, CDR1 is SNHLY, CDR2 FYNNEI. In nucleotides, the CDR3 is TGTGCCAGCAGGGACAGGGAAGCCCCCGGGGAGCTGTTTTTT. Its translation: CASRDREAPGELFF.

This sequence joins TRBV29-1 and TRBJ2-1; maybe TRBD2 (5 bases). V was clipped by 0 bases and J by 15 bases, with 12 bases between them. The V gene's germline CDR1 is SQVTM and CDR2 ANQGSEA. CDR3 length: 11 residues. The CDR3 region is CSVEDPGKGFF. The CDR3 DNA sequence: TGCAGCGTTGAAGATCCGGGGAAGGGGTTCTTC.

The chain joins TRBV6-5 to TRBJ2-1, with 11 bases matching TRBD2. Germline CDR1 reads MNHEY; CDR2 reads SVGAGI. This CDR3 is 15 amino acids long. Losses at the gene ends were 5 bases for V and 4 bases for J; bases not matched to a gene: 4. The CDR3 region has the DNA TGTGCCAGCAGTCCCCTAGCGGGGGGATACAATGAGCAGTTCTTC. Translation: CASSPLAGGYNEQFF.

V usage is TRBV5-1 and J usage is TRBJ1-3, with no clear D. Germline V gives CDR1 SGHRS, CDR2 YFSETQ. The CDR3 runs to 14 residues. Trimming shortened V by 0 bases and J by 0 bases, and 4 bases separated the two germline ends. CDR3 nucleotide sequence: TGCGCCAGCAGCTTGGGTAGCTCTGGAAACACCATATATTTT. Its protein product is CASSLGSSGNTIYF.

CDR3 DNA: TGTGCCAGTAGTAGCACAGGGGCGAGGACTGAAGCTTTCTTT. Amino acid sequence: CASSSTGARTEAFF. The chain combines TRBV19 with TRBJ1-1, with TRBD1 identical over 7 bases. This CDR3 has 14 amino acids. The J segment lost 5 bases and the V segment lost 4 bases, leaving 7 bases of the junction unmatched. Germline values: CDR1 LNHDA, CDR2 SQIVND (reference sequence).

The genes are TRBV28 and TRBJ1-1; D is undetermined. The V gene lost 11 bases and the J gene lost 1 base, with 14 bases spanning the gap. The CDR3 consists of 13 residues. The germline gives CDR1 MDHEN, CDR2 SYDVKM. The CDR3 nucleotides are TGTGCCGGTTCAACATTGAAGAACACTGAAGCTTTCTTT. Amino acids: CAGSTLKNTEAFF.

This clone was detected once. CDR3 sequence reads: CAIRKGGQGARETQYF. CDR3 in DNA: TGTGCCATCAGGAAGGGGGGCCAGGGGGCGCGGGAGACCCAGTACTTC. This chain connects TRBV10-3 to TRBJ2-5; 8 bases are a match to TRBD1. There are 16 residues in the CDR3. V shed 6 bases and J 5 bases; nucleotides not matched to a gene: 14. Germline CDR1 is ENHRY and CDR2 is SYGVKD.

This chain uses TRBV10-3 with TRBJ2-2, with TRBD1 matching 7 bases. Germline loops: CDR1 ENHRY, CDR2 SYGVKD. The junction had 7 bases not matched to a gene; V was cut back by 4 bases and J by 5 bases. The CDR3 contains 15 residues. This chain's CDR3 is CAISAADRRTGELFF. DNA of the CDR3: TGTGCCATCAGTGCTGCGGACAGGCGGACCGGGGAGCTGTTTTTT.

The V gene is TRBV2, the J gene TRBJ2-1; D is possibly TRBD1 (5 bases). In germline, CDR1 is SNHLY, CDR2 FYNNEI. The CDR3 spans 14 residues. V dropped 4 bases and J dropped 6 bases, with 13 bases sitting between them. The DNA for the CDR3 is TGTGCCAGCAGTGGCGAACAGGTTAGCAATGAGCAGTTCTTC. This gives the protein CASSGEQVSNEQFF. The variable domain in full, completed from reference TRBV2 and TRBJ2-1, reads EPEVTQTPSHQVTQMGQEVILRCVPISNHLYFYWYRQILGQKVEFLVSFYNNEISEKSEIFDDQFSVERPDGSNFTLKIRSTKLEDSAMYFCASSGEQVSNEQFFGPGTRLTVL.

The chain carries TRBV7-9 and TRBJ2-1; 8 nucleotides agree with TRBD2. Germline lookup yields CDR1 SEHNR and CDR2 FQNEAQ (reference sequence). The CDR3 contains 15 residues. Unmatched junction bases numbered 9, after V lost 5 bases and J lost 6 bases. The CDR3 loop is CASSARLALSNEQFF. The CDR3 DNA sequence: TGTGCCAGCAGCGCCCGACTAGCGCTTAGCAATGAGCAGTTCTTC. Full variable domain (missing parts from reference TRBV7-9 and TRBJ2-1): DTGVSQNPRHKITKRGQNVTFRCDPISEHNRLYWYRQTLGQGPEFLTYFQNEAQLEKSRLLSDRFSAERPKGSFSTLEIQRTEQGDSAMYLCASSARLALSNEQFFGPGTRLTVL.

J is TRBJ2-3 and V is TRBV7-6; unclear D gene. The CDR3 extends over 15 amino acids. Between the trimmed V and J ends, which lost 0 bases and 5 bases, there was a span of 12 bases. Germline-derived CDR1 and CDR2 are SGHVS and FNYEAQ. CDR3 bases: TGTGCCAGCAGCTTAGCTGAAACCCCGAGAGATACGCAGTATTTT. Its protein is CASSLAETPRDTQYF.

In its sample, this clone was seen a few times. This sequence joins TRBV18 and TRBJ1-5, with D maybe TRBD1 (5 bases). Trimming shortened V by 1 base and J by 7 bases, and 14 bases separated the two germline ends. The CDR3 runs 15 residues. Germline V gene data show CDR1 as KGHSH and CDR2 as LQKENI. The CDR3 nucleotides read TGTGCCAGCTCACCACAATCTGGGGCGGGACAGCCCCAGCATTTT. Protein: CASSPQSGAGQPQHF.